This T cell receptor beta chain was observed in a study of blood T cell repertoires in COVID-19 (dated by TCRdb to 2019 to 2021). With regard to the full study: Collaborator samples came from the United States, Italy and Spain and covered acute and convalescent phases of COVID-19. Samples were obtained from the ongoing ImmuneRACE study (first 160 participants) and from 1,254 subjects provided by 6 global collaborators. The repertoires were made available in a free public database intended to serve as a resource for research on the immune response to SARS-CoV-2. Where available, HLA class I and class II types were obtained from metadata supplied by the sample provider rather than from assay-based typing. The prospective study material was composed of cDNA or gDNA derived from T cells, B-cell-depleted T cells, or PBMCs. Deeply sampled blood TCRbeta repertoires from subjects exposed to, actively infected with, or recovered from COVID-19 were included in the dataset. A de-identified subject ID, COVID-19 status, age in years and sex were almost always included in the sample metadata. What the research found in general, with its limitations: Clinical and demographic metadata were provided uncurated, with the amount varying by source and participant.

Of note for this clone: Its antigen is still unknown. No much larger clone is present one base from it, and per-base qualities are unavailable.

The immunoSEQ Assay, a bias-controlled multiplex PCR, was used to amplify TCRbeta CDR3 regions from genomic DNA. Concerning the study's data processing: Nucleated cell counts per sample were estimated from amplification of reference gene primers within the assay. To quantify the absolute abundance of each unique TCRbeta CDR3 rearrangement, sequence reads were collapsed and filtered. For each sample, productive Simpson clonality was calculated by taking the square root of Simpson's diversity index across productive rearrangements. TCRdb carries this immuneACCESS record with in-frame sequences only. Its versions omit some clonotypes, under half of them owing to an unresolved V gene in the studies checked, with the rest unexplained. D and trimming were read from the DNA, whereas the V and J calls and clone size are those reported in that table. The table for this sample lists 200,000 to 250,000 clones; approximately 92% of them were counted only once. The ten largest clones capture 3% to 4% of the sample.

Participants in the prospective study were enrolled through a virtual design, were aged 18 to 89 years, and lived in about 25 United States geographic areas. To assign participants to cohorts, the prospective study relied on clinical history that participants themselves reported in a screening survey and a study questionnaire. Mobile phlebotomists in the prospective study collected whole blood, serum and a nasopharyngeal or oropharyngeal swab from every participant. Additional blood draws and questionnaires over an approximately 2-month period could optionally be provided by prospective study participants. Before DNA extraction, blood samples from the prospective study were shipped at room temperature or frozen. For CDR1 and CDR2, the germline V gene (reference sequence) lists MNHEY and SMNVEV. Trimming removed 5 bases from V and 3 bases from J; the gene matches leave 9 bases unexplained. The CDR3 runs 18 residues from the cysteine to the phenylalanine. The read is trimmed to its CDR3 DNA, 54 bases read in frame from base 1.

The sequenced sample consisted of PBMCs or T cells enriched from blood (not recorded which). The sequence derives from a woman aged 18-29 years in a cohort exposed to, infected with or recovered from COVID-19 (not recorded which). Rearrangement joined TRBV27 to TRBJ2-1, with 14 bases aligning to TRBD2. The CDR3 here reads CASSTPGTSGSGYNEQFF. The DNA sequence reads TGTGCCAGCAGTACGCCCGGGACTAGCGGGAGTGGCTACAATGAGCAGTTCTTC.